The 20 T cell receptor beta chains given below trace back to one sample, sequenced in a study of T-cell memory formation after mild COVID-19. Each CDR3 protein is one row after TCRdb ran MiXCR on the 5' RACE reads. The table records 300,000 to 350,000 distinct CDR3 sequences, roughly an eighth of them present only once. Sample: PBMCs or a T cell subset sorted from them (not recorded which). These receptors were obtained from a man in his late teens or twenties who had mild COVID-19 (a few samples of this study predate the infection). Cell type and time point are not known.

This clonotype has a handful of counts. The genes are TRBV7-2 and TRBJ1-2; TRBD1 is a possible D gene (6 bases). The V and J ends lost 1 base and 8 bases respectively, with 11 bases between them. The CDR3 length is 13 residues. CDR1 and CDR2 from the germline V gene are SGHTA and FQGNSA. CDR3 in amino acids: CASSLEWGRGYTF. Here the CDR3 DNA reads TGTGCCAGCAGCTTAGAGTGGGGGCGAGGCTACACCTTC.

The chain employs TRBV9 and TRBJ2-7; a weak D match, TRBD2 (6 bases). Germline loops: CDR1 SGDLS, CDR2 YYNGEE. Trimming left V 0 bases short and J 5 bases short, with 15 bases between. CDR3 length: 15 amino acids. CDR3 in amino acids: CASSVAGEIVHEQYF. The DNA for the CDR3 is TGTGCCAGCAGCGTAGCGGGGGAAATCGTCCACGAGCAGTACTTC.

This clonotype was recorded a few times. The chain links TRBV6-5 to TRBJ2-7, with D perhaps given as TRBD1 or TRBD2 (5 bases each). Germline values: CDR1 MNHEY, CDR2 SVGAGI. This CDR3 comprises 15 residues. Trimming shortened V by 5 bases and J by 0 bases, and 14 bases separated the two germline ends. CDR3 sequence: CASSAGSGNSYEQYV. CDR3 bases: TGTGCCAGCAGTGCAGGGTCCGGGAACTCCTACGAGCAGTACGTC.

This chain joins TRBV4-2 and TRBJ2-2; the match to TRBD2 covers 7 bases. V shed 1 base, J shed 5 bases, and the junction held 1 base outside the gene matches. The germline gives CDR1 LGHNA, CDR2 YNFKEQ. CDR3 length: 14 residues. The CDR3 loop reads CASSQGGGTGELFF. In DNA form, the CDR3 reads TGTGCCAGCAGCCAAGGGGGGGGAACCGGGGAGCTGTTTTTT.

This clonotype was seen many times. V gene TRBV7-8 combines with J gene TRBJ2-5, with a possible D match to TRBD1 (5 bases). Between the trimmed V and J ends, which lost 2 bases and 9 bases, there was a span of 7 bases. This CDR3 spans 11 amino acids. The V gene's germline CDR1 is SGHVS and CDR2 FQNEAQ. CDR3 amino acids: CASSLQGSQYF. CDR3 bases: TGTGCCAGCAGCTTACAGGGTTCCCAGTACTTC.

This clonotype was counted many times. The chain recombines TRBV18 with TRBJ2-3, with TRBD1 matching over 9 bases. The CDR3 runs 20 residues. Germline trimming cut 3 bases from V and 1 base from J; bases unmatched to any gene: 17. The germline CDR1 and CDR2 sequences are KGHSH and LQKENI. The CDR3 loop is CASSPNSGQGGRTGTDTQYF. CDR3 DNA sequence: TGTGCCAGCTCACCTAACTCGGGACAGGGCGGTCGAACGGGCACAGATACGCAGTATTTT.

The chain is built from TRBV6-6 and TRBJ2-7; D might be TRBD1 or TRBD2, each matching 6 bases. V lost 6 bases to trimming and J lost 2 bases, with 11 bases between them. Per germline, CDR1 MNHNY and CDR2 SVGAGI (reference sequence). This CDR3 has 13 residues. The CDR3 DNA sequence: TGTGCCAGCAGCATCGGGGGCACCTACGAGCAGTACGTC. As protein: CASSIGGTYEQYV.

The gene calls are TRBV4-3 and TRBJ2-1; the match to TRBD2 covers 11 bases. Germline V gives CDR1 LGHNA, CDR2 YSLEER. The length of the CDR3 is 17 residues. J gave up 8 bases and V 0 bases, and 9 bases lay outside the gene matches. The chain's CDR3 is CASSQEWTSGLFYEQFF. CDR3 DNA: TGCGCCAGCAGCCAAGAGTGGACTAGCGGGTTGTTCTATGAGCAGTTCTTC.

V and J are TRBV29-1 and TRBJ2-2; D unresolved. From germline, CDR1 is SQVTM and CDR2 ANQGSEA. The CDR3 totals 12 residues. Trimming pared 4 bases from V and 6 bases from J, leaving 9 bases between. CDR3 bases: TGCAGCGTTGTTTCCATGTCCGGGGAGCTGTTTTTT. Translated, it gives CSVVSMSGELFF.

This clonotype was observed a handful of times. V is TRBV12-3 or TRBV12-4 and J is TRBJ1-2, with D hard to call. Trimming removed 3 bases at V and 7 bases at J, with 6 bases between. The CDR3 covers 11 residues. The CDR3, as DNA: TGTGCCAGCAGTTTGTATCTTGGCTACACCTTC. Translation: CASSLYLGYTF.

This clonotype has a handful of counts. The rearrangement uses TRBV4-3 and TRBJ1-3, with D uncertain. The CDR3 extends over 16 amino acids. V dropped 0 bases and J dropped 3 bases, with 12 bases sitting between them. Per the germline V gene, CDR1 is LGHNA and CDR2 is YSLEER. This CDR3 reads CASSQDTAADGNTIYF. The CDR3 DNA follows: TGCGCCAGCAGCCAAGACACCGCCGCTGATGGAAACACCATATATTTT.

This clonotype appeared a few times. This chain connects TRBV7-2 to TRBJ1-1; no reliable D call. The CDR3 extends over 14 amino acids. From germline, CDR1 is SGHTA and CDR2 FQGNSA. V dropped 7 bases and J dropped 4 bases, with 16 bases sitting between them. The CDR3: CASTPQRSSTEAFF. The CDR3 nucleotides read TGTGCCAGCACCCCCCAGCGATCGAGCACTGAAGCTTTCTTT.

The V and J genes are TRBV10-3 and TRBJ2-3, with D perhaps TRBD1 (5 bases). V was clipped by 9 bases and J by 5 bases, with 18 bases between them. CDR3 length: 14 residues. CDR1 ENHRY and CDR2 SYGVKD come from the germline V gene. CDR3 residues: CAMRAGIVEDTQYF. In DNA, the CDR3 is TGTGCCATGCGTGCAGGGATAGTGGAAGATACGCAGTATTTT.

The chain is built from TRBV7-3 and TRBJ1-2, with a possible D match to TRBD1 (5 bases). The CDR3 totals 17 residues. The germline V and J ends were trimmed by 2 bases and 4 bases, with 20 bases remaining between them. Germline assignment: CDR1 SGHTA and CDR2 FQGTGA. In nucleotides, the CDR3 is TGTGCCAGCAGCTTACAACTGGGTCAGCCAGGGAGCTATGGCTACACCTTC. Its translation: CASSLQLGQPGSYGYTF.

This clonotype was seen at least ten times. This sequence joins TRBV28 and TRBJ2-3; D possibly corresponds to TRBD1 (5 bases). CDR3 length: 13 residues. V was trimmed by 6 bases and J by 1 base, leaving 8 bases between them. The germline gives CDR1 MDHEN, CDR2 SYDVKM. Here the CDR3 reads CASSRDGTDTQYF. In DNA form, the CDR3 reads TGTGCCAGCAGCAGGGATGGCACAGATACGCAGTATTTT. The whole variable domain, remainder taken from reference TRBV28 and TRBJ2-3, is DVKVTQSSRYLVKRTGEKVFLECVQDMDHENMFWYRQDPGLGLRLIYFSYDVKMKEKGDIPEGYSVSREKKERFSLILESASTNQTSMYLCASSRDGTDTQYFGPGTRLTVL.

This clonotype showed up many times. The V gene is TRBV2, the J gene TRBJ2-3; no reliable D call. CDR3 length: 14 amino acids. The V gene lost 0 bases and the J gene lost 6 bases, with 10 bases spanning the gap. Per germline, CDR1 SNHLY and CDR2 FYNNEI. CDR3 amino acids: CASSEAPIRDTQYF. The CDR3 region has the DNA TGTGCCAGCAGTGAAGCGCCGATCCGGGATACGCAGTATTTT.

This clonotype has only a few counts. The rearrangement joins TRBV6-5 to TRBJ1-2, with 8 bases lining up with TRBD1. Trimming removed 5 bases from V and 4 bases from J; junction bases left unmatched: 6. This CDR3 comprises 14 residues. CDR1 and CDR2 from the germline V gene are MNHEY and SVGAGI. The CDR3 coding sequence is TGTGCCAGCAGTGGACAGGGCGGGTTCTATGGCTACACCTTC. Amino acid sequence: CASSGQGGFYGYTF.

The chain couples TRBV19 to TRBJ1-1; tentative D call: TRBD1 (6 bases). This CDR3 region has 15 residues. The germline V gene encodes CDR1 LNHDA and CDR2 SQIVND (reference sequence). V lost 7 bases, J lost 1 base, and 16 bases lay in between. CDR3 in DNA: TGTGCCAGTACCCTGGACAGCTTTAAGAACACTGAAGCTTTCTTT. Protein: CASTLDSFKNTEAFF.

The rearrangement links TRBV18 to TRBJ1-5; no reliable D call. CDR1 KGHSH and CDR2 LQKENI come from the germline V gene. The CDR3 covers 15 residues. The V and J ends lost 2 bases and 0 bases respectively, with 8 bases between them. The CDR3 DNA is TGTGCCAGCTCACCAGCCCACCTTAGCAATCAGCCCCAGCATTTT. Translation: CASSPAHLSNQPQHF.

This clonotype was counted a few times. The chain recombines TRBV29-1 with TRBJ1-1; 7 positions match TRBD1. CDR1 and CDR2 from the germline V gene are SQVTM and ANQGSEA. The junction had 5 bases not matched to a gene; V was cut back by 1 base and J by 6 bases. The CDR3 loop spans 13 amino acids. CDR3 sequence reads: CSVEGYRGAEAFF. CDR3 DNA: TGCAGCGTTGAAGGGTACAGGGGCGCTGAAGCTTTCTTT. The complete variable domain, with remaining parts taken from reference TRBV29-1 and TRBJ1-1, reads SAVISQKPSRDICQRGTSLTIQCQVDSQVTMMFWYRQQPGQSLTLIATANQGSEATYESGFVIDKFPISRPNLTFSTLTVSNMSPEDSSIYLCSVEGYRGAEAFFGQGTRLTVV.